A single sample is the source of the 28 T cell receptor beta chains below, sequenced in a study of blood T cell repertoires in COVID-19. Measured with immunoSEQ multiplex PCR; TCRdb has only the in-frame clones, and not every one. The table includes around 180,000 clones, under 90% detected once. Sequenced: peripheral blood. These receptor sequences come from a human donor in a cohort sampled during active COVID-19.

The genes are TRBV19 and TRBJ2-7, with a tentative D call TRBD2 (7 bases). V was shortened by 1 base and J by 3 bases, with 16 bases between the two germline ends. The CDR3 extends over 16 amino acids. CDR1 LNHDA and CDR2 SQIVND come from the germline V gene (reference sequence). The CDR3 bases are TGTGCCAGTAGTATAGTGGCTCAGGGAGGGGGCTACGAGCAGTACTTC. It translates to CASSIVAQGGGYEQYF.

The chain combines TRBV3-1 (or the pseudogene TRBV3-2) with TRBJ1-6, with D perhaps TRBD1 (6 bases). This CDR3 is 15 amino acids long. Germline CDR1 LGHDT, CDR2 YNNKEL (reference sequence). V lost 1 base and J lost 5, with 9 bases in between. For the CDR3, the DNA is TGTGCCAGCAGCCAAGGGCAGGGGAATAATTCACCCCTCCACTTT. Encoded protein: CASSQGQGNNSPLHF.

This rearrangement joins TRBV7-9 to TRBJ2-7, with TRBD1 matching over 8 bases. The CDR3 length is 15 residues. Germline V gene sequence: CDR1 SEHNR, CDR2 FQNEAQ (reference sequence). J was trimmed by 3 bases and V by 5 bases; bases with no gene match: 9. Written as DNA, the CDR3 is TGTGCCAGCAGCCCTAGACAGGGGAGAAACTACGAGCAGTACTTC. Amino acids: CASSPRQGRNYEQYF.

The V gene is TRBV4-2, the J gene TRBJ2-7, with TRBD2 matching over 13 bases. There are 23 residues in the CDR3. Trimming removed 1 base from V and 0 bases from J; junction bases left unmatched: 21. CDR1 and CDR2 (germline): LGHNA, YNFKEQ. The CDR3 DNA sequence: TGTGCCAGCAGCCAAGTACCCGGGACTAGCGGGGTCTTCAACCCGAGGAGCTCCTACGAGCAGTACTTC. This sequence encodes CASSQVPGTSGVFNPRSSYEQYF.

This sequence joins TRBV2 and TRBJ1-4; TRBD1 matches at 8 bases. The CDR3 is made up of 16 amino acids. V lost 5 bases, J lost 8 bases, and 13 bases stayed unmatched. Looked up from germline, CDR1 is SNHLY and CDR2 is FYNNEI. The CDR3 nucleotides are TGTGCCAGCAGTCCTCTCGGACAGGGACTGAGCGAAAAACTGTTTTTT. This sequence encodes CASSPLGQGLSEKLFF.

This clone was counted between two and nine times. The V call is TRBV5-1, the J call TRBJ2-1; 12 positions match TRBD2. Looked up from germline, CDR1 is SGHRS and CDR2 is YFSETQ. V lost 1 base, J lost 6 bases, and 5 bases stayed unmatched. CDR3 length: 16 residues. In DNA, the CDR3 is TGCGCCAGCAGCTTGAGTCCTAGCGGGGGGGCCAATGAGCAGTTCTTC. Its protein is CASSLSPSGGANEQFF. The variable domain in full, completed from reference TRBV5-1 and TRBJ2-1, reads KAGVTQTPRYLIKTRGQQVTLSCSPISGHRSVSWYQQTPGQGLQFLFEYFSETQRNKGNFPGRFSGRQFSNSRSEMNVSTLELGDSALYLCASSLSPSGGANEQFFGPGTRLTVL.

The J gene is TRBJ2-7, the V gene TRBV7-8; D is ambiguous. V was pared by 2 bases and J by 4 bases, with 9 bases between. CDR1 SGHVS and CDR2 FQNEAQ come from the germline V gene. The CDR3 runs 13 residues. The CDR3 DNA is TGTGCCAGCAGCTTAATCAGTCTTTACGAGCAGTACTTC. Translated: CASSLISLYEQYF.

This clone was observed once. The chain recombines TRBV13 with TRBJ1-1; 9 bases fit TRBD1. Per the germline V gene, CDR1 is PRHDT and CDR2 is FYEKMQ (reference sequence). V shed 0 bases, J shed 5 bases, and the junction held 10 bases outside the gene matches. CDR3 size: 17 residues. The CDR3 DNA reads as TGTGCCAGCAGCTTAGGGGGTGGGACAGGGAAAGCAACTGAAGCTTTCTTT. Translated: CASSLGGGTGKATEAFF.

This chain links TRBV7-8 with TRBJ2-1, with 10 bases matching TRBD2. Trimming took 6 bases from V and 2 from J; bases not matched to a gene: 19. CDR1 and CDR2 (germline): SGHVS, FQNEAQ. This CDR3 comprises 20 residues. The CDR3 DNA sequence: TGTGCCAGCAGGTTTAGGACAAGCGGGGGGGCCTTTGCGGCCTACAATGAGCAGTTCTTC. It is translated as CASRFRTSGGAFAAYNEQFF.

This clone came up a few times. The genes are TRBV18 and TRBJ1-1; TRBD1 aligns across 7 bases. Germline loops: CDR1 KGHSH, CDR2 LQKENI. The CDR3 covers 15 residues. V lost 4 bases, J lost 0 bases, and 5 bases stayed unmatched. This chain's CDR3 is CASSLLQGMNTEAFF. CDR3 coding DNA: TGTGCCAGCTCACTCCTACAGGGGATGAACACTGAAGCTTTCTTT.

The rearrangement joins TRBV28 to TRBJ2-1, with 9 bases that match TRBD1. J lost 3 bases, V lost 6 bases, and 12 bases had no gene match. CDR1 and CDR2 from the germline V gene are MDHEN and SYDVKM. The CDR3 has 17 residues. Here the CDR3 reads CASSRDREALGYNEQFF. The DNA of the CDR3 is TGTGCCAGCAGCCGGGACAGGGAGGCCCTTGGCTACAATGAGCAGTTCTTC.

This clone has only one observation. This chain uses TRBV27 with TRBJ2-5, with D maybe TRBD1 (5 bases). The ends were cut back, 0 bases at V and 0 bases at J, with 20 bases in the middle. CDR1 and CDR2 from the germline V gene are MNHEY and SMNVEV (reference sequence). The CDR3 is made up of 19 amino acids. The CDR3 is CASSLSFEWGRVHQETQYF. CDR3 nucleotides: TGTGCCAGCAGTTTATCATTCGAGTGGGGCAGAGTACACCAAGAGACCCAGTACTTC.

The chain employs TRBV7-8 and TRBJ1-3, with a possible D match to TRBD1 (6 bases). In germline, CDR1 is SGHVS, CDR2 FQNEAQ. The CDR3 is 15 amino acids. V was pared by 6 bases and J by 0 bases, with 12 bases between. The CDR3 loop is CASRLTGSSGNTIYF. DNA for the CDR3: TGTGCCAGCAGACTGACAGGCAGCTCTGGAAACACCATATATTTT.

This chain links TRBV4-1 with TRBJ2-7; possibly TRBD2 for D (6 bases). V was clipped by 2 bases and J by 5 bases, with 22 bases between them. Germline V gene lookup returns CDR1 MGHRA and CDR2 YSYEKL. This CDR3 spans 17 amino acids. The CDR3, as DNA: TGCGCCAGCAGCCAATCCCAATCTCGGGGGTTTAAGGACGAGCAGTACTTC. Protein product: CASSQSQSRGFKDEQYF.

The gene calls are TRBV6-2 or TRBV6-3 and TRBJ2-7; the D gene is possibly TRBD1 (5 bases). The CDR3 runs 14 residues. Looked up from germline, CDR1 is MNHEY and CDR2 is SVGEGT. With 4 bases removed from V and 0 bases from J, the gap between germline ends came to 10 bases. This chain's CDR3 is CASSWPDNSYEQYF. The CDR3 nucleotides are TGTGCCAGCAGTTGGCCGGACAACTCCTACGAGCAGTACTTC.

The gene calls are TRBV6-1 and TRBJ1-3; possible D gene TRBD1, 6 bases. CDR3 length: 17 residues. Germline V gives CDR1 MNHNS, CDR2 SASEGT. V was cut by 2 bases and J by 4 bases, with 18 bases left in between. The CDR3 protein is CASSEKKATGWGNTIYF. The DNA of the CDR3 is TGTGCCAGCAGTGAAAAAAAGGCAACAGGGTGGGGAAACACCATATATTTT.

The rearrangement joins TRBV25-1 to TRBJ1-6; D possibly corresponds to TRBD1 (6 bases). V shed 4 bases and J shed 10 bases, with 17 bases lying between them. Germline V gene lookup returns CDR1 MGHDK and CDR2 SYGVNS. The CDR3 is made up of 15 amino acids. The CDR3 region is CASSASLGARSPLHF. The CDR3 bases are TGTGCCAGCAGTGCCAGTTTGGGGGCGCGGTCACCCCTCCACTTT.

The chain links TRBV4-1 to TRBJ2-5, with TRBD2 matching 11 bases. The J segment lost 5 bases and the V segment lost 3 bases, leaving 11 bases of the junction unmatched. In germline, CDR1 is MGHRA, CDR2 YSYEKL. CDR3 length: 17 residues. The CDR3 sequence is CASSQVLSGGARETQYF. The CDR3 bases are TGCGCCAGCAGCCAGGTCCTTAGCGGGGGGGCGAGGGAGACCCAGTACTTC.

CDR3 DNA sequence: TGTGCCAGCAGCTCCCGGACAGAGAAAAATGGCTACACCTTC. Translating gives CASSSRTEKNGYTF. The chain is built from TRBV5-4 and TRBJ1-2; D is possibly TRBD1 (6 bases). V lost 3 bases and J lost 6, with 15 bases in between. Looked up from germline, CDR1 is SGHNT and CDR2 is YYREEE (reference sequence). CDR3 size: 14 residues.

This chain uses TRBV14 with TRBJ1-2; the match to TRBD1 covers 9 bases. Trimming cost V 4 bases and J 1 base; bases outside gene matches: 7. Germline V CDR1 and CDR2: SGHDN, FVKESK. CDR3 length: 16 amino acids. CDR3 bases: TGTGCCAGCAGCCCCGCGGACAGGGGCTATAACTATGGCTACACCTTC. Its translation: CASSPADRGYNYGYTF.

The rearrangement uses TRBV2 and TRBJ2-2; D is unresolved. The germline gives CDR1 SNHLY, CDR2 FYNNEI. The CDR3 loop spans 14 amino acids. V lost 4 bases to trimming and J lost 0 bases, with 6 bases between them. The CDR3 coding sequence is TGTGCCAGCAGTGGGTTAGCGAACACCGGGGAGCTGTTTTTT. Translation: CASSGLANTGELFF.

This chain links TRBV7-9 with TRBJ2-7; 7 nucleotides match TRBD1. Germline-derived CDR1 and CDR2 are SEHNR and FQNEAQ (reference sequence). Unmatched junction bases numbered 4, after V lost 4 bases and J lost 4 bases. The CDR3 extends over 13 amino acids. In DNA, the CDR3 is TGTGCCAGCAGCTCTAGGGACAGTTACGAGCAGTACTTC. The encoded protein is CASSSRDSYEQYF.

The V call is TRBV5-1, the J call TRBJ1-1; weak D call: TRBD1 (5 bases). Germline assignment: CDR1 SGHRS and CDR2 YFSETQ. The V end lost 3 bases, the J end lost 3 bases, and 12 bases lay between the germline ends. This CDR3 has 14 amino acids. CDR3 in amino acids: CASSSQGGYTEAFF. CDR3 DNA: TGCGCCAGCAGCTCCCAGGGTGGATACACTGAAGCTTTCTTT.

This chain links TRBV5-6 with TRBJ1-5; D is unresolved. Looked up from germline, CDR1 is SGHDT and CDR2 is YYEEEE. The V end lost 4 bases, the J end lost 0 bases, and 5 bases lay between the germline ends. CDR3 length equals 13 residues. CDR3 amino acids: CASSRGSNQPQHF. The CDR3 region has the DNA TGTGCCAGCAGCCGGGGTAGCAATCAGCCCCAGCATTTT.

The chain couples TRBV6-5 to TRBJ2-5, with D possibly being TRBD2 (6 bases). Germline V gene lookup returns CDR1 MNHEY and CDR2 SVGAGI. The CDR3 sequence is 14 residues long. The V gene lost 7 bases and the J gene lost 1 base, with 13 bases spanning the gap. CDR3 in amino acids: CASTPGTFQETQYF. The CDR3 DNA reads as TGTGCCAGCACACCCGGGACTTTCCAAGAGACCCAGTACTTC.

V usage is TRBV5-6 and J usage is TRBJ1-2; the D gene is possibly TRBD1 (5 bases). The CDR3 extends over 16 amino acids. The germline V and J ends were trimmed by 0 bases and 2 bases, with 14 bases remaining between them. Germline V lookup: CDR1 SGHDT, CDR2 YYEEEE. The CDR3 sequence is CASSLGPFGGNYGYTF. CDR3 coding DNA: TGTGCCAGCAGCTTGGGGCCCTTCGGGGGAAACTATGGCTACACCTTC.

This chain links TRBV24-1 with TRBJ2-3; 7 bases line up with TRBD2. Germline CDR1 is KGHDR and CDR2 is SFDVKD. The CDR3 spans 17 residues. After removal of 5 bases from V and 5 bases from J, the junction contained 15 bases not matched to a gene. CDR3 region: CATSGGGLGGAGDTQYF. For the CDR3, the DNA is TGTGCCACCAGTGGGGGAGGACTAGGAGGGGCCGGAGATACGCAGTATTTT.

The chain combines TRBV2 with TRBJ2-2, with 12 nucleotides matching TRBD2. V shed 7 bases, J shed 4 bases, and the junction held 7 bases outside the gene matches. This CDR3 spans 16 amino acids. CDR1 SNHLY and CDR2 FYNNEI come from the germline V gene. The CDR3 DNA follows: TGTGCCAGCACTACTAGCGGGGGGCGAACCACCGGGGAGCTGTTTTTT. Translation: CASTTSGGRTTGELFF. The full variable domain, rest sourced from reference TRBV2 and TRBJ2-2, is EPEVTQTPSHQVTQMGQEVILRCVPISNHLYFYWYRQILGQKVEFLVSFYNNEISEKSEIFDDQFSVERPDGSNFTLKIRSTKLEDSAMYFCASTTSGGRTTGELFFGEGSRLTVL.